This T cell receptor (beta chain) was sequenced in a study of T cell repertoires in cytomegalovirus infection. TCRdb reprocessed the reads with MiXCR, giving one entry per CDR3 protein. The repertoire includes about 160,000 distinct CDR3 sequences, 17% of them detected once, and approximately 18% sits in the top ten. Germline CDR1 reads SGHAT; CDR2 reads FQDESV (reference sequence). V shed 4 bases and J 4 bases; nucleotides not matched to a gene: 17. This CDR3 comprises 19 residues. The TCR originated in a human donor in good health (CMV status not recorded). Some clones in this sample may be carry-over from other donors' samples. The source material was CD8+ T cells from PBMCs. This chain uses TRBV11-1 with TRBJ2-1, with 9 nucleotides matching TRBD1. The CDR3 is CASSSPTYLADRGYNEQFF. The CDR3 region has the DNA TGTGCCAGCAGCTCCCCTACCTATCTCGCGGACAGGGGATACAATGAGCAGTTCTTC.